These 29 T cell receptor beta chains share one sample of origin, sequenced in a study of blood T cell repertoires in COVID-19 (dated by TCRdb to 2019 to 2021). Library preparation used the immunoSEQ multiplex PCR assay. TCRdb stores this immuneACCESS table with in-frame sequences only. Part of the clones is absent; in the studies checked, under half of the shortfall reflects unresolved V genes, and no reason is known for the rest. This sample has around 77,000 clones in its table, and around 86% of those were observed once. The ten largest make up roughly 10% of the sample. The sequencing sample was made of peripheral blood. These receptors were taken from an older man with active or convalescent COVID-19.

The chain couples TRBV2 to TRBJ1-4; tentatively, D is TRBD1 (6 bases). The CDR3 is 15 residues long. Germline V lookup: CDR1 SNHLY, CDR2 FYNNEI. With 7 bases removed from V and 8 bases from J, the gap between germline ends came to 20 bases. The CDR3 spells CASNRAGGEGEKLFF. DNA for the CDR3: TGTGCCAGCAATCGCGCGGGGGGCGAAGGAGAAAAACTGTTTTTT.

This clone has just a few counts. The CDR3 sequence is CSVKGTSGSYPYEQYF. In DNA form, the CDR3 reads TGCAGCGTTAAAGGGACTAGCGGGAGCTACCCCTACGAGCAGTACTTC. The chain combines TRBV29-1 with TRBJ2-7; 14 nucleotides align to TRBD2. Trimming at V came to 5 bases and at J to 2 bases, leaving 8 bases not matched to a gene. The CDR3 runs to 16 residues. Germline V gene sequence: CDR1 SQVTM, CDR2 ANQGSEA.

This chain connects TRBV6-5 to TRBJ2-2, with 8 bases that match TRBD1. CDR3 length: 16 amino acids. The ends lost 0 bases at V and 1 base at J; junction bases unmatched: 1. Germline values: CDR1 MNHEY, CDR2 SVGAGI. CDR3 nucleotides: TGTGCCAGCAGTTACTCGGGACAGGTGAACACCGGGGAGCTGTTTTTT. Amino acid sequence: CASSYSGQVNTGELFF.

The rearrangement links TRBV11-2 to TRBJ2-3; no firm D call. CDR3 length equals 12 residues. Germline V gene sequence: CDR1 SGHAT, CDR2 FQNNGV. V was clipped by 1 base and J by 4 bases, with 3 bases between them. The CDR3 loop is CASSLVADTQYF. The CDR3 nucleotides read TGTGCCAGCAGCTTAGTCGCAGATACGCAGTATTTT.

Worth noting for this clone: The junction shows a germline mismatch at one end, possibly a read error. This chain connects TRBV6-1 to TRBJ2-1; 9 bases match TRBD2. This CDR3 spans 15 amino acids. Germline V CDR1 and CDR2: MNHNS, SASEGT. The CDR3 bases are TGTGCCAGCAGGGAAGGACTAGCGTTTAACAATGAGCAGTTCTTC. Translation: CASREGLAFNNEQFF.

The chain recombines TRBV7-9 with TRBJ1-1; the match to TRBD1 covers 7 bases. Germline values: CDR1 SEHNR, CDR2 FQNEAQ (reference sequence). V shed 3 bases and J 1 base; nucleotides not matched to a gene: 2. The CDR3 length is 14 residues. The CDR3 nucleotides read TGTGCCAGCAGCTTGGGACAGACGAACACTGAAGCTTTCTTT. This codes for CASSLGQTNTEAFF.

The chain combines TRBV10-3 with TRBJ2-1; TRBD2 aligns across 12 bases. The germline CDR1 and CDR2 sequences are ENHRY and SYGVKD. J lost 5 bases, V lost 5 bases, and 4 bases had no gene match. The CDR3 is 15 amino acids. CDR3 in DNA: TGTGCCATCAGTCGGACTAGCGGGACCCACAATGAGCAGTTCTTC. It specifies CAISRTSGTHNEQFF.

This rearrangement joins TRBV28 to TRBJ1-2; no clear D gene. CDR3 size: 11 residues. CDR1 is MDHEN, CDR2 SYDVKM, per germline. Trimming stripped 8 bases from V and 0 bases from J, with 4 bases between. The CDR3 loop reads CASRTNYGYTF. DNA of the CDR3: TGTGCCAGCCGTACTAACTATGGCTACACCTTC.

This clone was picked up a small number of times. The chain employs TRBV4-1 and TRBJ2-7; D gene ambiguous. The V gene lost 1 base and the J gene lost 0 bases, with 7 bases spanning the gap. In germline, CDR1 is MGHRA, CDR2 YSYEKL. The CDR3 sequence is 14 residues long. The DNA of the CDR3 is TGCGCCAGCAGCCAAGGTACAGCCTCCTACGAGCAGTACTTC. Its translation: CASSQGTASYEQYF.

In DNA form, the CDR3 reads TGTGCCAGCAGCGGACAACTTGGACCCCTCCACTTT. Translated: CASSGQLGPLHF. The V and J genes are TRBV9 and TRBJ1-6, with unresolved D. The CDR3 consists of 12 residues. Germline CDR1 is SGDLS and CDR2 is YYNGEE. The germline V and J ends were trimmed by 3 bases and 12 bases, with 10 bases remaining between them.

A remark on this clone: One junction end does not reproduce the germline sequence, and a read error may be involved. The rearrangement joins TRBV7-7 to TRBJ2-5, with 7 bases that match TRBD1. CDR3 length: 13 residues. CDR1 and CDR2 from the germline V gene are SSHAT and FNYEAQ (reference sequence). CDR3 amino acids: CASSSTGQETQYF. CDR3 coding DNA: TGTGCTAGCAGCTCGACAGGGCAAGAGACCCAGTACTTC.

This chain joins TRBV28 and TRBJ1-5, with a tentative D call TRBD1 (6 bases). V was cut by 6 bases and J by 3 bases, with 15 bases left in between. CDR3 length: 15 residues. In germline, CDR1 is MDHEN, CDR2 SYDVKM. The CDR3 DNA follows: TGTGCCAGCAGCTCCGTGGGGGGGGCCAATCAGCCCCAGCATTTT. Protein product: CASSSVGGANQPQHF.

The chain combines TRBV30 with TRBJ1-1, with D unclear. The V gene lost 4 bases and the J gene lost 2 bases, with 11 bases spanning the gap. The CDR3 extends over 13 amino acids. CDR1 is GTSNPN and CDR2 is SVGIG in the germline V gene (reference sequence). The CDR3 spells CAWKQLVNTEAFF. The CDR3 DNA is TGTGCCTGGAAACAGCTGGTTAACACTGAAGCTTTCTTT.

V gene TRBV19 combines with J gene TRBJ1-3, with 7 bases fitting TRBD1. The CDR3 is made up of 15 amino acids. V trimming: 6 bases; J trimming: 1 base; junction bases outside the gene matches: 6. Germline CDR1 LNHDA, CDR2 SQIVND (reference sequence). For the CDR3, the DNA is TGTGCCAGTAGCTGGGGGACAGAATCTGGAAACACCATATATTTT. It encodes CASSWGTESGNTIYF.

The V gene is TRBV6-5, the J gene TRBJ2-3, with 11 bases lining up with TRBD1. This CDR3 spans 15 amino acids. The germline V gene has CDR1 MNHEY and CDR2 SVGAGI. The V segment lost 8 bases and the J segment 2 bases; nucleotides outside the gene matches: 6. CDR3 residues: CASGTGGRPTDTQYF. DNA for the CDR3: TGTGCCAGCGGGACAGGGGGTCGGCCCACAGATACGCAGTATTTT.

The chain joins TRBV5-6 to TRBJ1-1; no clear D. In germline, CDR1 is SGHDT, CDR2 YYEEEE. CDR3 length equals 14 residues. The germline V and J ends were trimmed by 1 base and 8 bases, with 15 bases remaining between them. The CDR3: CASSLMSTGWEAFF. The CDR3 nucleotides read TGTGCCAGCAGCTTGATGTCGACGGGTTGGGAAGCTTTCTTT.

This clone occurred once. The sample has other DNA sequences that encode this CDR3 too. The CDR3 loop is CAWSRGANTEAFF. CDR3 DNA: TGTGCCTGGAGTCGGGGGGCGAACACTGAAGCTTTCTTT. The genes are TRBV30 and TRBJ1-1, with a possible D match to TRBD1 (6 bases). The CDR3 has 13 amino acids. V lost 2 bases and J 1 base, leaving 8 bases between the germline ends. The V gene's germline CDR1 is GTSNPN and CDR2 SVGIG (reference sequence). The full variable domain, in which reference TRBV30 and TRBJ1-1 provide the parts outside the CDR3, is SQTIHQWPATLVQPVGSPLSLECTVEGTSNPNLYWYRQAAGRGLQLLFYSVGIGQISSEVPQNLSASRPQDRQFILSSKKLLLSDSGFYLCAWSRGANTEAFFGQGTRLTVV.

This clone was counted only a few times. The rearrangement links TRBV5-1 to TRBJ2-1; perhaps TRBD2 as D (6 bases). Germline assignment: CDR1 SGHRS and CDR2 YFSETQ. Trimming shortened V by 6 bases and J by 6 bases, and 16 bases separated the two germline ends. This CDR3 contains 14 residues. The CDR3 here is CASTGVGSTNEQFF. Written as DNA, the CDR3 is TGCGCCAGCACGGGGGTCGGTTCCACCAATGAGCAGTTCTTC. The entire variable domain, with the rest obtained from reference TRBV5-1 and TRBJ2-1, is as follows: KAGVTQTPRYLIKTRGQQVTLSCSPISGHRSVSWYQQTPGQGLQFLFEYFSETQRNKGNFPGRFSGRQFSNSRSEMNVSTLELGDSALYLCASTGVGSTNEQFFGPGTRLTVL.

The rearrangement uses TRBV21-1 and TRBJ1-6; the D call TRBD1 from the table was never checked on the DNA. TRBV21-1 is a pseudogene locus. The CDR3 covers 16 residues. The DNA for the CDR3 is TGTGCCAGCAGCAAAGTCACAGGGGGCTCAAATTCACCCCTCCACTTT. Encoded protein: CASSKVTGGSNSPLHF.

The rearrangement links TRBV15 to TRBJ1-2, with D perhaps matching TRBD1 (6 bases). With 0 bases removed from V and 2 bases from J, the gap between germline ends came to 7 bases. Per germline, CDR1 LNHNV and CDR2 YYDKDF (reference sequence). This CDR3 has 14 residues. The CDR3 protein is CATSRDRGNYGYTF. The CDR3 DNA reads as TGTGCCACCAGCAGAGACAGGGGCAACTATGGCTACACCTTC.

The DNA for the CDR3 is TGTGCCAGCAGTTTAGGTCAGGGGGCAGGTCAGCCCCAGCATTTT. Translating it yields CASSLGQGAGQPQHF. This chain joins TRBV28 and TRBJ1-5; TRBD1 agrees at 8 bases. The CDR3 is made up of 15 amino acids. The V and J ends lost 2 bases and 6 bases, in that order; junction bases with no gene match: 6. Germline V gene lookup returns CDR1 MDHEN and CDR2 SYDVKM.

The chain uses TRBV19 and TRBJ1-3; D unclear. CDR1 and CDR2 from the germline V gene are LNHDA and SQIVND (reference sequence). V was clipped by 7 bases and J by 3 bases, with 7 bases between them. The CDR3 covers 12 residues. CDR3 DNA sequence: TGTGCCAGTACCACAGATGGAAACACCATATATTTT. This gives the protein CASTTDGNTIYF.

V gene TRBV7-3 combines with J gene TRBJ2-2; 8 bases align to TRBD1. The germline gives CDR1 SGHTA, CDR2 FQGTGA. J gave up 0 bases and V 1 base, and 1 base lay outside the gene matches. CDR3 size: 16 residues. CDR3: CASSLMGQANTGELFF. CDR3 DNA sequence: TGTGCCAGCAGCTTAATGGGACAGGCGAACACCGGGGAGCTGTTTTTT.

The chain combines TRBV6-1 with TRBJ2-5, with D unclear. The CDR3 consists of 15 residues. Germline CDR1 and CDR2: MNHNS and SASEGT. Trimming stripped 2 bases from V and 4 bases from J, with 14 bases between. The CDR3 DNA reads TGTGCCAGCAGTGAATTGACGGGTCTGGGAGAGACCCAGTACTTC. Encoded protein: CASSELTGLGETQYF.

The chain is built from TRBV2 and TRBJ2-1; TRBD1 might be the D (5 bases). Germline V gene sequence: CDR1 SNHLY, CDR2 FYNNEI. Trimming cost V 2 bases and J 15 bases, with 11 bases left between them. The CDR3 has 11 residues. The CDR3 region is CASSELIRGFF. In DNA form, the CDR3 reads TGTGCCAGCAGTGAACTCATAAGGGGGTTCTTC.

This chain joins TRBV6-2 or TRBV6-3 and TRBJ2-6; 10 positions match TRBD1. There are 19 residues in the CDR3. CDR1 is MNHEY, CDR2 SVGEGT, per germline. With V trimmed by 3 bases and J by 1 base, 9 bases remained unmatched. CDR3 nucleotide sequence: TGTGCCAGCAGTTATCGGGGGGGACAGGGGAAATCTGGGGCCAACGTCCTGACTTTC. Protein product: CASSYRGGQGKSGANVLTF.

This clone was observed a single time. The gene calls are TRBV5-1 and TRBJ1-4; D might be TRBD1 (5 bases). Trimming took 0 bases from V and 7 from J, leaving 13 bases between them. The germline V gene has CDR1 SGHRS and CDR2 YFSETQ. The CDR3 spans 15 residues. CDR3 DNA sequence: TGCGCCAGCAGCTTGGGGCCAGGGTTAGGTGAAAAACTGTTTTTT. This gives the protein CASSLGPGLGEKLFF.

The gene calls are TRBV7-9 and TRBJ1-3; TRBD1 aligns across 8 bases. With 1 base clipped from V and 3 bases from J, the junction kept 5 bases outside the gene matches. Germline CDR1 is SEHNR and CDR2 is FQNEAQ (reference sequence). CDR3 length: 16 residues. CDR3 sequence: CASSLGDRLFGNTIYF. DNA for the CDR3: TGTGCCAGCAGCTTAGGGGACAGGCTTTTTGGAAACACCATATATTTT.

This clone was seen a single time. The gene calls are TRBV5-1 and TRBJ1-1, with no clear D. The CDR3 totals 13 residues. Looked up from germline, CDR1 is SGHRS and CDR2 is YFSETQ. The V gene lost 4 bases and the J gene lost 0 bases, with 7 bases spanning the gap. The CDR3 sequence: CASSLSLNTEAFF. CDR3 in DNA: TGCGCCAGCAGCCTCTCTTTGAACACTGAAGCTTTCTTT. The entire variable domain, with the rest obtained from reference TRBV5-1 and TRBJ1-1, is as follows: KAGVTQTPRYLIKTRGQQVTLSCSPISGHRSVSWYQQTPGQGLQFLFEYFSETQRNKGNFPGRFSGRQFSNSRSEMNVSTLELGDSALYLCASSLSLNTEAFFGQGTRLTVV.